Detailed here is one T cell receptor (beta chain). Its specificity is not known. The data were obtained in a study of response to subunit inactivated influenza vaccine. Trimming took 4 bases from V and 6 from J, leaving 27 bases between them. The V gene's germline CDR1 is SGHDT and CDR2 YYEEEE. This CDR3 has 18 residues. The study, taken as a whole, reports: That few new T cells are recruited by each seasonal influenza vaccination was the authors' suggestion.

TCRdb reprocessed the RT-PCR reads via MiXCR and lists one record per CDR3 protein. The data contain 400,000 to 650,000 distinct CDR3 sequences, under 8.5% of them singletons. This TCR came from a man between 45 and 75 years old who received an inactivated influenza vaccine. The material was PBMCs from blood, obtained around 2 years after vaccination. The chain combines TRBV5-6 with TRBJ2-3; D is possibly TRBD1 or TRBD2 (6 bases each). The CDR3 here is CASSPTGWWGAAPDTQYF. The CDR3 nucleotides read TGTGCCAGCAGCCCGACGGGATGGTGGGGGGCCGCGCCGGATACGCAGTATTTT.